Each of the 21 T cell receptor beta chains below was sequenced from the same sample in a study of siplizumab effects on memory and regulatory T cells. Using immunoSEQ multiplex PCR, the repertoire was profiled, and TCRdb retains in-frame clones only, with some absent. This table holds 100,000 or so clones, 90% to 95% found once. The sample taken for sequencing was Tregs sorted from blood. The receptors originated from a human donor in good health.

The V call is TRBV13, the J call TRBJ2-5, with no clear D. The CDR3 is made up of 14 amino acids. Germline V CDR1 and CDR2: PRHDT, FYEKMQ (reference sequence). V was shortened by 1 base and J by 5 bases, with 11 bases between the two germline ends. The CDR3 region is CASSLAAKSETQYF. The CDR3 nucleotides are TGTGCCAGCAGCTTAGCGGCGAAGTCGGAGACCCAGTACTTC.

The gene calls are TRBV21-1 and TRBJ2-3; the D call in the table, TRBD2, was not verified against the DNA. TRBV21-1 is termed a pseudogene. This CDR3 has 12 residues. The CDR3 sequence: CARPEGTDTQYF. Written as DNA, the CDR3 is TGTGCCCGACCGGAGGGCACAGATACGCAGTATTTT.

The rearrangement links TRBV5-1 to TRBJ2-7, with 7 bases fitting TRBD1. CDR1 is SGHRS, CDR2 YFSETQ, per germline. The CDR3 runs 15 residues. J gave up 6 bases and V 0 bases, and 9 bases lay outside the gene matches. The CDR3 is CASSLDRGLWGEQYF. The CDR3 DNA reads as TGCGCCAGCAGCTTGGACAGGGGCTTGTGGGGCGAGCAGTACTTC. The full variable domain, with the rest looked up from reference TRBV5-1 and TRBJ2-7, is KAGVTQTPRYLIKTRGQQVTLSCSPISGHRSVSWYQQTPGQGLQFLFEYFSETQRNKGNFPGRFSGRQFSNSRSEMNVSTLELGDSALYLCASSLDRGLWGEQYFGPGTRLTVT.

The genes are TRBV7-8 and TRBJ2-5; D is ambiguous. This CDR3 spans 10 amino acids. The germline V and J ends were trimmed by 10 bases and 5 bases, with 8 bases remaining between them. From germline, CDR1 is SGHVS and CDR2 FQNEAQ. CDR3 in amino acids: CATGRETQYF. CDR3 bases: TGTGCCACCGGACGGGAGACCCAGTACTTC.

V gene TRBV13 combines with J gene TRBJ2-3, with no clear D. With 5 bases removed from V and 3 bases from J, the gap between germline ends came to 9 bases. Germline values: CDR1 PRHDT, CDR2 FYEKMQ (reference sequence). The CDR3 is 13 amino acids. The CDR3 nucleotides read TGTGCCAGCAGCCCGCTATCAACAGATACGCAGTATTTT. Its protein is CASSPLSTDTQYF. Filled out from reference TRBV13 and TRBJ2-3, the complete variable domain reads AAGVIQSPRHLIKEKRETATLKCYPIPRHDTVYWYQQGPGQDPQFLISFYEKMQSDKGSIPDRFSAQQFSDYHSELNMSSLELGDSALYFCASSPLSTDTQYFGPGTRLTVL.

The V call is TRBV14, the J call TRBJ2-5; either TRBD1 or TRBD2 may fit D (5 bases each). The length of the CDR3 is 14 residues. The V gene's germline CDR1 is SGHDN and CDR2 FVKESK. Between the trimmed V and J ends, which lost 3 bases and 5 bases, there was a span of 13 bases. CDR3 loop: CASSQPGPWETQYF. CDR3 sequence (DNA): TGTGCCAGCAGCCAGCCGGGGCCCTGGGAGACCCAGTACTTC.

This chain joins TRBV6-1 and TRBJ1-5; 8 bases are a match to TRBD1. The germline V gene has CDR1 MNHNS and CDR2 SASEGT. CDR3 length: 14 amino acids. V was pared by 5 bases and J by 6 bases, with 6 bases of the junction left unmatched. The CDR3 bases are TGTGCCAGCAGTCCCGACAGGGGAGGTCAGCCCCAGCATTTT. Its translation: CASSPDRGGQPQHF.

V is TRBV5-6 and J is TRBJ2-7; TRBD2 agrees at 14 bases. Germline V lookup: CDR1 SGHDT, CDR2 YYEEEE. The J segment lost 2 bases and the V segment lost 4 bases, leaving 8 bases of the junction unmatched. CDR3 length: 17 amino acids. In DNA form, the CDR3 reads TGTGCCAGCAGCCTCCCGGGACTAGCGGGGGTGACCTACGAGCAGTACTTC. Its protein product is CASSLPGLAGVTYEQYF.

This chain connects TRBV7-9 to TRBJ2-3; D unresolved. There are 13 residues in the CDR3. The germline gives CDR1 SEHNR, CDR2 FQNEAQ (reference sequence). The V gene lost 1 base and the J gene lost 6 bases, with 8 bases spanning the gap. The CDR3 spells CASSLGSGDTQYF. For the CDR3, the DNA is TGTGCCAGCAGCTTAGGGTCCGGGGATACGCAGTATTTT.

Here the CDR3 DNA reads TGTGCCAGCAGACAGAGATGGGGGACGCAGTATTTT. It is translated as CASRQRWGTQYF. The chain has TRBV7-2 and TRBJ2-3; either TRBD1 or TRBD2 may supply D (5 bases each). The CDR3 runs 12 residues. Trimming shortened V by 6 bases and J by 9 bases, and 13 bases separated the two germline ends. Looked up from germline, CDR1 is SGHTA and CDR2 is FQGNSA.

The chain joins TRBV15 to TRBJ1-3; D gene uncertain. The CDR3 sequence is 18 residues long. V lost 0 bases, J lost 0 bases, and 15 bases lay in between. Looked up from germline, CDR1 is LNHNV and CDR2 is YYDKDF (reference sequence). In nucleotides, the CDR3 is TGTGCCACCAGCAGAGATCAATTCCAGACGGGCTCTGGAAACACCATATATTTT. Protein product: CATSRDQFQTGSGNTIYF.

The gene calls are TRBV9 and TRBJ2-3; D perhaps matches TRBD2 (5 bases). Germline loops: CDR1 SGDLS, CDR2 YYNGEE. The V end lost 3 bases, the J end lost 2 bases, and 10 bases lay between the germline ends. CDR3 size: 14 residues. The CDR3 region has the DNA TGTGCCAGCAGCGACAGCGGAGACACAGATACGCAGTATTTT. It yields the protein CASSDSGDTDTQYF.

V is TRBV2 and J is TRBJ1-1, with TRBD1 as a possible D gene (5 bases). Trimming shortened V by 10 bases and J by 1 base, and 10 bases separated the two germline ends. The germline CDR1 and CDR2 sequences are SNHLY and FYNNEI. This CDR3 is built from 12 residues. The CDR3 region has the DNA TGTGCCACGATGGGGGAGAACACTGAAGCTTTCTTT. This translates into CATMGENTEAFF. Looking up the rest from reference TRBV2 and TRBJ1-1 gives the full variable domain: EPEVTQTPSHQVTQMGQEVILRCVPISNHLYFYWYRQILGQKVEFLVSFYNNEISEKSEIFDDQFSVERPDGSNFTLKIRSTKLEDSAMYFCATMGENTEAFFGQGTRLTVV.

The J gene is TRBJ2-3, the V gene TRBV5-1, with 7 nucleotides matching TRBD1. CDR1 and CDR2 (germline): SGHRS, YFSETQ. The V segment lost 4 bases and the J segment 0 bases; nucleotides outside the gene matches: 14. The CDR3 is 18 amino acids. CDR3 DNA: TGCGCCAGCAGCCTTGGGACAGCCTATCCTCCTAGCACAGATACGCAGTATTTT. Protein sequence: CASSLGTAYPPSTDTQYF.

The genes are TRBV19 and TRBJ2-3; 7 nucleotides match TRBD2. CDR3 length equals 15 residues. Germline CDR1 and CDR2: LNHDA and SQIVND (reference sequence). The J segment lost 6 bases and the V segment lost 3 bases, leaving 9 bases of the junction unmatched. DNA of the CDR3: TGTGCCAGTAGTATGAGACGGCTAGCGGCTGATACGCAGTATTTT. It specifies CASSMRRLAADTQYF.

The chain recombines TRBV9 with TRBJ1-3, with D perhaps matching TRBD1 (5 bases). Looked up from germline, CDR1 is SGDLS and CDR2 is YYNGEE. The CDR3 totals 13 residues. Trimming cost V 3 bases and J 4 bases, with 8 bases left between them. CDR3 protein: CASSGDLGNTIYF. CDR3 sequence (DNA): TGTGCCAGCAGCGGGGACCTCGGAAACACCATATATTTT.

The count of this clone is one. CDR3 bases: TGTGCCAGCAGTCGACTAGCGGGAGCCCCGGATACGCAGTATTTT. As protein: CASSRLAGAPDTQYF. The chain employs TRBV7-8 and TRBJ2-3, with 12 positions matching TRBD2. CDR1 and CDR2 from the germline V gene are SGHVS and FQNEAQ. CDR3 length: 15 amino acids. Trimming removed 6 bases from V and 6 bases from J; junction bases left unmatched: 7.

This chain links TRBV7-6 with TRBJ1-4; D is unclear. The CDR3 consists of 15 residues. Germline CDR1 SGHVS, CDR2 FNYEAQ. V lost 3 bases and J lost 0, with 8 bases in between. The CDR3 loop is CASSFGIATNEKLFF. The CDR3, as DNA: TGTGCCAGCAGCTTTGGCATTGCAACTAATGAAAAACTGTTTTTT.

The sample holds a few counts of this clone. V is TRBV15 and J is TRBJ1-3; D is unresolved. V was trimmed by 1 base and J by 0 bases, leaving 10 bases between them. The length of the CDR3 is 16 residues. In germline, CDR1 is LNHNV, CDR2 YYDKDF (reference sequence). The CDR3 DNA sequence: TGTGCCACCAGCAGAGTAAGGCAGCTCTCTGGAAACACCATATATTTT. Translation gives CATSRVRQLSGNTIYF. Drawing the rest from reference TRBV15 and TRBJ1-3, the complete variable domain is DAMVIQNPRYQVTQFGKPVTLSCSQTLNHNVMYWYQQKSSQAPKLLFHYYDKDFNNEADTPDNFQSRRPNTSFCFLDIRSPGLGDTAMYLCATSRVRQLSGNTIYFGEGSWLTVV.

V gene TRBV5-5 combines with J gene TRBJ2-1; TRBD1 aligns across 7 bases. The CDR3 extends over 15 amino acids. Germline V CDR1 and CDR2: SGHKS, YYEKEE (reference sequence). J lost 8 bases, V lost 4 bases, and 12 bases had no gene match. The CDR3 spells CASSPVSWTGDEQFF. For the CDR3, the DNA is TGTGCCAGCAGCCCAGTCTCGTGGACAGGAGATGAGCAGTTCTTC.

This clone was counted once. The chain links TRBV10-3 to TRBJ2-1; the match to TRBD2 covers 10 bases. Germline V CDR1 and CDR2: ENHRY, SYGVKD. J lost 6 bases, V lost 0 bases, and 2 bases had no gene match. The CDR3 contains 15 residues. The CDR3 loop is CAISESGLAANEQFF. As DNA, the CDR3 is TGTGCCATCAGTGAGTCAGGACTAGCGGCCAATGAGCAGTTCTTC.